These 32 T cell receptor beta chains share one sample of origin, sequenced in a study of T-cell reconstitution after alpha-beta-depleted transplantation in children. Construction of the TCRbeta library involved unique molecular identifiers. Each CDR3 protein is one row after TCRdb ran MiXCR on the PCR reads. The sample contains just under 150,000 distinct CDR3 sequences, around 10% of which appear only once. Source: PBMCs, mostly from graft donor cells, taken 180 days after TCRalphabeta/CD19-depleted stem cell transplant. The receptors were sampled from a female patient aged 2-15 years who had a stem cell transplant for congenital amegakaryocytic thrombocytopenia, so the T cells may come from the graft donor.

This clonotype was detected ten times or more. The gene calls are TRBV20-1 and TRBJ2-7; possible D gene TRBD2, 5 bases. V lost 4 bases to trimming and J lost 3 bases, with 10 bases between them. CDR1 is DFQATT and CDR2 is SNEGSKA in the germline V gene (reference sequence). The CDR3 contains 12 residues. CDR3 region: CSATDSYYEQYF. In DNA form, the CDR3 reads TGCAGTGCTACGGACTCATACTACGAGCAGTACTTC.

This clonotype came up many times. The rearrangement links TRBV12-3 or TRBV12-4 to TRBJ2-1; 9 nucleotides agree with TRBD1. The CDR3 spans 15 residues. V gave up 6 bases and J gave up 9 bases; unmatched junction bases: 12. Here the CDR3 DNA reads TGTGCCAGCAGCTTTTCCGGGACAGGGTTTATTGAGCAGTTCTTC. This translates into CASSFSGTGFIEQFF.

This clonotype was found a few times. The chain carries TRBV6-5 and TRBJ2-2; D remains unclear. CDR3 length: 15 residues. Germline V lookup: CDR1 MNHEY, CDR2 SVGAGI. The ends were cut back, 6 bases at V and 6 bases at J, with 17 bases in the middle. The CDR3 loop reads CASSPAWPFSGELFF. DNA for the CDR3: TGTGCCAGCAGCCCCGCTTGGCCCTTTTCCGGGGAGCTGTTTTTT.

This clonotype occurred a few times. J is TRBJ1-5 and V is TRBV18; D may be TRBD1 (5 bases). Trimming left V 2 bases short and J 7 bases short, with 15 bases between. The CDR3 is 15 residues long. Germline CDR1 is KGHSH and CDR2 is LQKENI. The CDR3 here is CASSPLGGREQPQHF. DNA for the CDR3: TGTGCCAGCTCACCATTGGGGGGACGGGAGCAGCCCCAGCATTTT.

The chain uses TRBV20-1 and TRBJ2-7; a weak D match, TRBD1 (7 bases). Germline V gene lookup returns CDR1 DFQATT and CDR2 SNEGSKA (reference sequence). V lost 6 bases, J lost 4 bases, and 19 bases lay in between. This CDR3 is built from 14 residues. CDR3 nucleotides: TGCAGTGCAAGAAAGACAGGGACTCGGTACGAGCAGTACTTC. Amino acid sequence: CSARKTGTRYEQYF.

In nucleotides, the CDR3 is TGTGCCAGCAGCTTAGGGCCACCAAGAAACAGGGTAGGAGATGAGCAGTTCTTC. Protein: CASSLGPPRNRVGDEQFF. This sequence joins TRBV7-2 and TRBJ2-1, with D possibly being TRBD1 (6 bases). V was clipped by 1 base and J by 8 bases, with 24 bases between them. Germline CDR1 SGHTA, CDR2 FQGNSA. The CDR3 runs 18 residues.

This clonotype was detected ten times or more. The chain joins TRBV21-1 to TRBJ2-7. TRBV21-1 is tagged as a pseudogene. CDR3 length: 13 residues. The CDR3 is CASSTRTGFEQYF. As DNA, the CDR3 is TGTGCCAGCAGCACCCGAACGGGGTTCGAGCAGTACTTC.

This chain joins TRBV7-9 and TRBJ2-5; D is ambiguous. There are 15 residues in the CDR3. The V gene lost 4 bases and the J gene lost 5 bases, with 17 bases spanning the gap. Germline CDR1 and CDR2: SEHNR and FQNEAQ (reference sequence). DNA for the CDR3: TGTGCCAGCAGCTCGCTATCGGGTGAAGGGGAGACCCAGTACTTC. This encodes CASSSLSGEGETQYF.

A few counts support this clonotype. The chain employs TRBV12-3 or TRBV12-4 and TRBJ2-5; D unresolved. Between the trimmed V and J ends, which lost 8 bases and 1 base, there was a span of 11 bases. This CDR3 spans 13 amino acids. CDR3: CASLGSSQETQYF. The DNA of the CDR3 is TGTGCCAGCTTGGGGTCCTCCCAAGAGACCCAGTACTTC.

This clonotype occurred many times. The J gene is TRBJ2-5, the V gene TRBV29-1, with TRBD1 matching over 7 bases. The CDR3 spans 14 residues. Looked up from germline, CDR1 is SQVTM and CDR2 is ANQGSEA. Germline trimming cut 2 bases from V and 4 bases from J; bases unmatched to any gene: 7. CDR3: CSVESDRLIETQYF. In DNA, the CDR3 is TGCAGCGTTGAATCGGACAGGCTGATAGAGACCCAGTACTTC.

The table lists this clonotype with a few counts. This chain uses TRBV6-1 with TRBJ1-2; D remains unclear. With 6 bases removed from V and 5 bases from J, the gap between germline ends came to 19 bases. The CDR3 loop spans 15 amino acids. Germline V CDR1 and CDR2: MNHNS, SASEGT. CDR3 in DNA: TGTGCCAGCAGCCGCGGACGGGGTATATTATATGGCTACACCTTC. Translated: CASSRGRGILYGYTF.

Ten or more counts support this clonotype. The genes are TRBV29-1 and TRBJ2-2; 8 nucleotides align to TRBD2. The CDR3 is 14 amino acids. Germline V gene sequence: CDR1 SQVTM, CDR2 ANQGSEA. J was trimmed by 7 bases and V by 5 bases; bases with no gene match: 9. The CDR3 spells CSVLAVRGGGELFF. In DNA, the CDR3 is TGCAGCGTTCTCGCGGTCCGGGGGGGCGGGGAGCTGTTTTTT.

This clonotype was recorded at least ten times. The chain recombines TRBV6-5 with TRBJ2-3; 9 bases fit TRBD1. The germline V gene encodes CDR1 MNHEY and CDR2 SVGAGI. J gave up 2 bases and V 7 bases, and 4 bases lay outside the gene matches. The CDR3 spans 14 residues. The CDR3 protein is CASKGTGITDTQYF. DNA of the CDR3: TGTGCCAGCAAGGGGACAGGGATCACAGATACGCAGTATTTT.

This clonotype was detected many times. The chain employs TRBV20-1 and TRBJ2-5; 7 bases agree with TRBD2. The junction had 9 bases not matched to a gene; V was cut back by 3 bases and J by 5 bases. The CDR3 is 14 residues long. The germline gives CDR1 DFQATT, CDR2 SNEGSKA (reference sequence). The CDR3 DNA is TGCAGTGCTAGCCCCCCGGGACTAAGGGAGACCCAGTACTTC. Amino acids: CSASPPGLRETQYF.

This clonotype showed up many times. The DNA for the CDR3 is TGCAGCGTTGGGGACTCTCCATACAATGAGCAGTTCTTC. It encodes CSVGDSPYNEQFF. The chain employs TRBV29-1 and TRBJ2-1; a possible D gene is TRBD2 (6 bases). The CDR3 length is 13 residues. The germline V gene has CDR1 SQVTM and CDR2 ANQGSEA. Between the trimmed V and J ends, which lost 4 bases and 4 bases, there was a span of 11 bases.

The sample holds a few counts of this clonotype. The chain combines TRBV10-3 with TRBJ2-1; 7 bases map to TRBD2. Germline trimming cut 4 bases from V and 0 bases from J; bases unmatched to any gene: 3. The CDR3 consists of 15 residues. Germline V gene data show CDR1 as ENHRY and CDR2 as SYGVKD. This chain's CDR3 is CAISAGLRSYNEQFF. DNA for the CDR3: TGTGCCATCAGTGCGGGACTACGCTCCTACAATGAGCAGTTCTTC.

This clonotype was observed a handful of times. The chain links TRBV4-2 to TRBJ1-2; D is uncertain. This CDR3 is built from 14 residues. The V end was cut by 3 bases, the J end by 5 bases, with 13 bases between. Germline values: CDR1 LGHNA, CDR2 YNFKEQ. CDR3: CASSHPVPAYGYTF. In DNA form, the CDR3 reads TGTGCCAGCAGCCATCCAGTACCGGCTTATGGCTACACCTTC.

This clonotype was observed at least ten times. The rearrangement joins TRBV5-1 to TRBJ2-3, with D possibly TRBD2 on 6 matching bases. Germline V gene lookup returns CDR1 SGHRS and CDR2 YFSETQ. With 0 bases removed from V and 5 bases from J, the gap between germline ends came to 10 bases. This CDR3 has 14 residues. Here the CDR3 DNA reads TGCGCCAGCAGCTTGGGACTAGGCATAGATACGCAGTATTTT. Encoded protein: CASSLGLGIDTQYF.

This clonotype was recorded many times. The genes are TRBV20-1 and TRBJ2-3; 7 nucleotides match TRBD2. CDR1 and CDR2 (germline): DFQATT, SNEGSKA (reference sequence). This CDR3 has 17 residues. Germline trimming cut 1 base from V and 0 bases from J; bases unmatched to any gene: 10. The CDR3 DNA reads as TGCAGTGCTAGAGGGAAAGCAGCGGGATGGAGCACAGATACGCAGTATTTT. It codes for CSARGKAAGWSTDTQYF.

The V and J genes are TRBV6-2 or TRBV6-3 and TRBJ2-1; 16 bases agree with TRBD2. This CDR3 has 20 residues. V lost 7 bases, J lost 3 bases, and 15 bases stayed unmatched. Germline CDR1 is MNHEY and CDR2 is SVGEGT. The CDR3 is CASNTGPGLAGGRDYNEQFF. CDR3 sequence (DNA): TGTGCCAGCAACACCGGCCCGGGACTAGCGGGGGGGCGAGACTACAATGAGCAGTTCTTC.

This clonotype occurred a few times. V usage is TRBV27 and J usage is TRBJ2-1, with no clear D. The germline V gene has CDR1 MNHEY and CDR2 SMNVEV (reference sequence). This CDR3 is built from 15 residues. V was trimmed by 2 bases and J by 3 bases, leaving 11 bases between them. Here the CDR3 reads CASSLMGPFYNEQFF. DNA of the CDR3: TGTGCCAGCAGTTTAATGGGTCCTTTCTACAATGAGCAGTTCTTC.

The chain links TRBV28 to TRBJ1-1, with TRBD1 matching over 9 bases. Trimming removed 5 bases from V and 6 bases from J; junction bases left unmatched: 7. Germline values: CDR1 MDHEN, CDR2 SYDVKM. The CDR3 has 14 residues. In DNA, the CDR3 is TGTGCCAGCAGTGAGGGACAGGGTGCTTCTGAAGCTTTCTTT. Translated: CASSEGQGASEAFF.

This clonotype has only a few counts. The V gene is TRBV13, the J gene TRBJ2-7; 7 bases align to TRBD1. The CDR3 has 15 residues. The J segment lost 1 base and the V segment lost 5 bases, leaving 8 bases of the junction unmatched. Per the germline V gene, CDR1 is PRHDT and CDR2 is FYEKMQ (reference sequence). CDR3: CASSHSGTESYEQYF. In DNA form, the CDR3 reads TGTGCCAGCAGCCACTCCGGGACAGAATCCTACGAGCAGTACTTC.

This clonotype was observed many times. V usage is TRBV28 and J usage is TRBJ2-7; no clear D gene. CDR1 is MDHEN and CDR2 is SYDVKM in the germline V gene. V was cut by 0 bases and J by 0 bases, with 15 bases left in between. The CDR3 contains 17 residues. The CDR3 DNA reads TGTGCCAGCAGTTTATGGGGTGGGCGGATGAGCTCCTACGAGCAGTACTTC. Its protein is CASSLWGGRMSSYEQYF.

V and J are TRBV24-1 and TRBJ2-2, with D hard to call. This CDR3 contains 12 residues. Trimming stripped 9 bases from V and 4 bases from J, with 8 bases between. Germline CDR1 is KGHDR and CDR2 is SFDVKD. The CDR3 nucleotides are TGTGCCACCCCTTCGAGCACCGGGGAGCTGTTTTTT. It encodes CATPSSTGELFF.

In its sample, this clonotype was seen a few times. V gene TRBV11-1 combines with J gene TRBJ2-5; TRBD2 agrees at 7 bases. The CDR3 spans 18 residues. Per germline, CDR1 SGHAT and CDR2 FQDESV (reference sequence). Trimming removed 0 bases from V and 2 bases from J; junction bases left unmatched: 12. CDR3 nucleotides: TGTGCCAGCAGCTTAGCGACTTCTAGCGGCCTACAACAAGAGACCCAGTACTTC. Its translation is CASSLATSSGLQQETQYF.

This clonotype was counted at least ten times. The chain is built from TRBV5-8 and TRBJ2-3, with D tentatively TRBD2 (5 bases). Trimming removed 6 bases at V and 10 bases at J, with 15 bases between. CDR3 length equals 12 residues. Germline V gene lookup returns CDR1 SGHTS and CDR2 YDEGEE. CDR3 DNA sequence: TGTGCCAGCACCCCGACGGGGTTCGCGCAGTATTTT. This sequence encodes CASTPTGFAQYF. Full variable domain (outside the CDR3, taken from reference TRBV5-8 and TRBJ2-3): EAGVTQSPTHLIKTRGQQATLRCSPISGHTSVYWYQQALGLGLQFLLWYDEGEERNRGNFPPRFSGRQFPNYSSELNVNALELEDSALYLCASTPTGFAQYFGPGTRLTVL.

There are a few counts of this clonotype. The chain recombines TRBV25-1 with TRBJ1-6; D may be TRBD1 (6 bases). CDR3 length: 13 amino acids. CDR1 and CDR2 from the germline V gene are MGHDK and SYGVNS. Trimming took 3 bases from V and 7 from J, leaving 7 bases between them. CDR3 nucleotide sequence: TGTGCCAGCAGTGACCAGGGGAATTCACCCCTCCACTTT. Translated: CASSDQGNSPLHF. Full variable domain (outside the CDR3, taken from reference TRBV25-1 and TRBJ1-6): EADIYQTPRYLVIGTGKKITLECSQTMGHDKMYWYQQDPGMELHLIHYSYGVNSTEKGDLSSESTVSRIRTEHFPLTLESARPSHTSQYLCASSDQGNSPLHFGNGTRLTVT.

The table lists this clonotype with many counts. The genes are TRBV7-2 and TRBJ2-1; D is unresolved. CDR1 and CDR2 (germline): SGHTA, FQGNSA. CDR3 size: 14 residues. V was pared by 2 bases and J by 6 bases, with 11 bases between. CDR3 in amino acids: CASSLPYRPNEQFF. The DNA for the CDR3 is TGTGCCAGCAGCTTACCATACCGTCCCAATGAGCAGTTCTTC.

In this sample, this clonotype turned up many times. The J gene is TRBJ1-2, the V gene TRBV20-1, with TRBD1 matching 11 bases. Germline CDR1 and CDR2: DFQATT and SNEGSKA (reference sequence). Trimming removed 1 base from V and 3 bases from J; junction bases left unmatched: 4. This CDR3 has 15 amino acids. Written as DNA, the CDR3 is TGCAGTGCTAGAGTCTGGGACAGGGGGGACTATGGCTACACCTTC. As protein: CSARVWDRGDYGYTF.

This clonotype was recorded at least ten times. The chain couples TRBV12-3 or TRBV12-4 to TRBJ2-5; no definite D call. V lost 3 bases and J lost 7, with 6 bases in between. The CDR3 contains 11 residues. This CDR3 is CASSFDVTQYF. The DNA of the CDR3 is TGTGCCAGCAGTTTTGATGTGACCCAGTACTTC.

The rearrangement links TRBV7-9 to TRBJ2-1; TRBD2 aligns across 7 bases. Trimming removed 2 bases from V and 8 bases from J; junction bases left unmatched: 9. The germline V gene encodes CDR1 SEHNR and CDR2 FQNEAQ (reference sequence). CDR3 length: 15 amino acids. CDR3 nucleotides: TGTGCCAGCAGCTTAAAGGGGTCCGCGGGGGATGAGCAGTTCTTC. Amino acids: CASSLKGSAGDEQFF. The complete variable domain, with remaining parts taken from reference TRBV7-9 and TRBJ2-1, reads DTGVSQNPRHKITKRGQNVTFRCDPISEHNRLYWYRQTLGQGPEFLTYFQNEAQLEKSRLLSDRFSAERPKGSFSTLEIQRTEQGDSAMYLCASSLKGSAGDEQFFGPGTRLTVL.